This TCR beta chain came from a study of cytomegalovirus exposure and HLA in healthy donors. Findings of the study overall: In a later analysis, productive TCRs from donors in an Asian-associated ancestry cluster reportedly carried fewer N-insertions than the cohort mean.

The V and J ends lost 5 bases and 6 bases respectively, with 17 bases between them. CDR1 and CDR2 (germline): WSHSY, SAAADI. The CDR3 has 14 residues. It was with 60 Vbeta and 13 Jbeta primers that the PCR ran. The method was immunoSEQ multiplex PCR; TCRdb's version includes in-frame clones alone and lacks a portion of them. The data show 45,000 to 60,000 clones, with around 68% seen just once and approximately 6.8% held by the top ten. This clone occurred a few times. Its matching antigen is unknown. The TCR comes from a man in his thirties or forties in good health and CMV-seronegative. What was sequenced was PBMCs. V and J are TRBV10-2 and TRBJ2-7, with D tentatively TRBD2 (6 bases). CDR3 DNA sequence: TGCGCCAGCAGTACCGGGACTTCGCGTGGCGAGCAGTACTTC. Translation gives CASSTGTSRGEQYF.